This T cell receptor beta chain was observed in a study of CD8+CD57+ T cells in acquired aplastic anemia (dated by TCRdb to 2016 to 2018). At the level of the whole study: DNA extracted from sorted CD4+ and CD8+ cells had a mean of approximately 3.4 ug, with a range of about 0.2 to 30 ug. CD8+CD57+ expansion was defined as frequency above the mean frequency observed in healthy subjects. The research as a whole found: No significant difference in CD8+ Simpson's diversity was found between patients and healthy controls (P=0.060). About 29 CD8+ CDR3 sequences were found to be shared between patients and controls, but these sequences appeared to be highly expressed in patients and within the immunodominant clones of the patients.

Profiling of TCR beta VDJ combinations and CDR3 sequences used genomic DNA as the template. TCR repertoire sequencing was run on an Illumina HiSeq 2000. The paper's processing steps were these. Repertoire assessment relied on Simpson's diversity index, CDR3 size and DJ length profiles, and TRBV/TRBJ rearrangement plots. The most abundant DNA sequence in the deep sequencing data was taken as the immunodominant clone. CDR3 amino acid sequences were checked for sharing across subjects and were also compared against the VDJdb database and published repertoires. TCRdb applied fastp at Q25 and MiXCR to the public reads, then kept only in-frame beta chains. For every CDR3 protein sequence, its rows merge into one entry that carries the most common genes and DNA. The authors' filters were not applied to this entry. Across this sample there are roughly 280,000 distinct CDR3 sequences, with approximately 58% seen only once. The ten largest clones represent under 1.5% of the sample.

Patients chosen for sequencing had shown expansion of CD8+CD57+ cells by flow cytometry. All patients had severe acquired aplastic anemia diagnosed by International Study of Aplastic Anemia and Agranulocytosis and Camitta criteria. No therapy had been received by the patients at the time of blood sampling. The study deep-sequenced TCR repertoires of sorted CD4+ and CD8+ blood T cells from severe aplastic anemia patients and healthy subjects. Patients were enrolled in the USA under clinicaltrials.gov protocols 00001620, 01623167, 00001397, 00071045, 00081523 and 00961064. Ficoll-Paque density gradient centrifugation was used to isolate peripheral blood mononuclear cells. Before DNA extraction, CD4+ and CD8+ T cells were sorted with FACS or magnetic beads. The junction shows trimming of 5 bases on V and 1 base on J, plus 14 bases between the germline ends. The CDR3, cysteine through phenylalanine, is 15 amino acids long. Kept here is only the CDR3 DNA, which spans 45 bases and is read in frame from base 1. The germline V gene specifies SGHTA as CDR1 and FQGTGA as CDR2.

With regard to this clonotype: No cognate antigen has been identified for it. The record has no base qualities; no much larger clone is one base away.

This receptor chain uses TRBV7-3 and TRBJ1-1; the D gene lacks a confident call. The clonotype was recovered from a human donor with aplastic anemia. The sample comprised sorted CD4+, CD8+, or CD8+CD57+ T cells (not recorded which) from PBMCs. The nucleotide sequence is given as TGTGCCAGCAGCCAATGGGGTAACGCGAACACTGAAGCTTTCTTT. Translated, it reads CASSQWGNANTEAFF.